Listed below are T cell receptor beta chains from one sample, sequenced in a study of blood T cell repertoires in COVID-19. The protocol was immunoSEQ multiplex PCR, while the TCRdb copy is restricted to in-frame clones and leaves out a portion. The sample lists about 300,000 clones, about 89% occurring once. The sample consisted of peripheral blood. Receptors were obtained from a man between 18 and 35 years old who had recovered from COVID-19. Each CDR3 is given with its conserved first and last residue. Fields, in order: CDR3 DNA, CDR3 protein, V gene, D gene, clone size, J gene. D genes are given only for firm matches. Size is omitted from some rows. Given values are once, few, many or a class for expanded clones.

CDR3 DNA: TGCGCCAGCAGCCAAGATATGACAGGAGAGACCCAGTACTTC
CDR3 protein: CASSQDMTGETQYF
V gene: TRBV4-1
D gene: -
clone size: -
J gene: TRBJ2-5

CDR3 DNA: TGTGCCAGCAGCTTGGGCCCCTCGGGGATCCAAGAGACCCAGTACTTC
CDR3 protein: CASSLGPSGIQETQYF
V gene: TRBV5-5
D gene: -
clone size: -
J gene: TRBJ2-5

CDR3 DNA: TGTGCCAGCAGCTCTAGCGGGGGGGCCCCTGAGCAGTTCTTC
CDR3 protein: CASSSSGGAPEQFF
V gene: TRBV7-2
D gene: TRBD2
clone size: -
J gene: TRBJ2-1

CDR3 DNA: TGTGCCAGCAGCTTTACTACCGGGGAGCTGTTTTTT
CDR3 protein: CASSFTTGELFF
V gene: TRBV7-9
D gene: -
clone size: -
J gene: TRBJ2-2

CDR3 DNA: TGCGCCAGCAGCCCCGGACAGTTTACGAACACTGAAGCTTTCTTT
CDR3 protein: CASSPGQFTNTEAFF
V gene: TRBV5-1
D gene: -
clone size: -
J gene: TRBJ1-1

CDR3 DNA: TGTGCCAGCAGCGCAGTGGCGGGAGGGCAAGATGAGCAGTTCTTC
CDR3 protein: CASSAVAGGQDEQFF
V gene: TRBV9
D gene: TRBD2
clone size: once
J gene: TRBJ2-1

CDR3 DNA: TGCGCCAGCAGTGAAACACTAGCTACCTACGAGCAGTACTTC
CDR3 protein: CASSETLATYEQYF
V gene: TRBV10-2
D gene: -
clone size: -
J gene: TRBJ2-7

CDR3 DNA: TGTGCCAGCAGCTTTTGGGGGGGCGGAAACACCGGGGAGCTGTTTTTT
CDR3 protein: CASSFWGGGNTGELFF
V gene: TRBV7-9
D gene: -
clone size: -
J gene: TRBJ2-2

CDR3 DNA: TGCAGCGGGCGGCCTAGCGGGAGACGGGAGACCCAGTACTTC
CDR3 protein: CSGRPSGRRETQYF
V gene: TRBV29-1
D gene: TRBD2
clone size: -
J gene: TRBJ2-5

CDR3 DNA: TGTGCCAGCAGTCTCTCGTCGGGACAGGGGGGCGACGAGCAGTACTTC
CDR3 protein: CASSLSSGQGGDEQYF
V gene: TRBV28
D gene: TRBD1
clone size: -
J gene: TRBJ2-7

CDR3 DNA: TGTGCCAGCAGTCTGGGAGCGGGAGGGCCAGGGGATGAGCAGTTCTTC
CDR3 protein: CASSLGAGGPGDEQFF
V gene: TRBV2
D gene: TRBD2
clone size: -
J gene: TRBJ2-1

CDR3 DNA: TGTGCCAGCAGCTTAGGGGCAGGGGGCGCAGAGACCCAGTACTTC
CDR3 protein: CASSLGAGGAETQYF
V gene: TRBV11-2
D gene: TRBD1
clone size: -
J gene: TRBJ2-5

CDR3 DNA: TGTGCCAGCAGCCAAGAGCTCCGCAGGGCCGGCACTGAAGCTTTCTTT
CDR3 protein: CASSQELRRAGTEAFF
V gene: TRBV4-2
D gene: -
clone size: -
J gene: TRBJ1-1

CDR3 DNA: TGCGCCAGCAGCCGATGGGACAGGGATGCCGAAAAACTGTTTTTT
CDR3 protein: CASSRWDRDAEKLFF
V gene: TRBV4-1
D gene: TRBD1
clone size: -
J gene: TRBJ1-4

CDR3 DNA: TGTGCCAGCAGTCAGGGGACCCTCAGCGGAAAACTGTTTTTT
CDR3 protein: CASSQGTLSGKLFF
V gene: TRBV25-1
D gene: -
clone size: -
J gene: TRBJ1-4

CDR3 DNA: TGTGCCAGCAGTGTCGGACTAGCGGGAGCTAGGGATGAGCAGTTCTTC
CDR3 protein: CASSVGLAGARDEQFF
V gene: TRBV6-4
D gene: TRBD2
clone size: once
J gene: TRBJ2-1

CDR3 DNA: TGTGCCAGAACCCCCGACAGGGAACCCTACAATGAGCAGTTCTTC
CDR3 protein: CARTPDREPYNEQFF
V gene: TRBV5-3
D gene: TRBD1
clone size: -
J gene: TRBJ2-1

CDR3 DNA: TGTGCCAGCAGCTTAGGCCGGGTTCCTAGGGAGCAGTACTTC
CDR3 protein: CASSLGRVPREQYF
V gene: TRBV13
D gene: -
clone size: -
J gene: TRBJ2-7

CDR3 DNA: TGTGCCAGCAGCCTGCCCGGGACTACCGTCCATGAGCAGTTCTTC
CDR3 protein: CASSLPGTTVHEQFF
V gene: TRBV14
D gene: TRBD2
clone size: -
J gene: TRBJ2-1

CDR3 DNA: TGTGCCAGCAGTGAGGCGGGGGCAGGAAACACCATATATTTT
CDR3 protein: CASSEAGAGNTIYF
V gene: TRBV25-1
D gene: -
clone size: once
J gene: TRBJ1-3

CDR3 DNA: TGTGCCAGCAGCTCCCGCGGGGTCGGCTCTAACTATGGCTACACCTTC
CDR3 protein: CASSSRGVGSNYGYTF
V gene: TRBV7-2
D gene: -
clone size: -
J gene: TRBJ1-2

CDR3 DNA: TGTGCCAGCAGCCCCGATAGAGGCACTGAAGCTTTCTTT
CDR3 protein: CASSPDRGTEAFF
V gene: TRBV11-2
D gene: -
clone size: -
J gene: TRBJ1-1

CDR3 DNA: TGTGCCAGCAGCGCCTTAGCGGGAGAGGCCTACAATGAGCAGTTCTTC
CDR3 protein: CASSALAGEAYNEQFF
V gene: TRBV9
D gene: TRBD2
clone size: -
J gene: TRBJ2-1

CDR3 DNA: TGTGCCAGCTCAGCCGACTTAGGGGCAAATTCACCCCTCCACTTT
CDR3 protein: CASSADLGANSPLHF
V gene: TRBV18
D gene: -
clone size: once
J gene: TRBJ1-6

CDR3 DNA: TGCGCCAGCAGCTTGGCTGGGACAGGGTTCTACGAGCAGTACTTC
CDR3 protein: CASSLAGTGFYEQYF
V gene: TRBV5-1
D gene: TRBD1
clone size: -
J gene: TRBJ2-7

CDR3 DNA: TGTGCCAGCAGCCAACAGGTGAACACTGAAGCTTTCTTT
CDR3 protein: CASSQQVNTEAFF
V gene: TRBV14
D gene: -
clone size: -
J gene: TRBJ1-1

CDR3 DNA: TGCAGCACGTCAGGGGCCAACTATGGCTACACCTTC
CDR3 protein: CSTSGANYGYTF
V gene: TRBV29-1
D gene: -
clone size: -
J gene: TRBJ1-2

CDR3 DNA: TGTGCCAGCAGCTTCCGTGGTAGCGGGCTCTCCTACGAGCAGTACTTC
CDR3 protein: CASSFRGSGLSYEQYF
V gene: TRBV7-9
D gene: TRBD2
clone size: -
J gene: TRBJ2-7

CDR3 DNA: TGTGCCAGTAGTTTGTCTGACAGGGGGAACACTGAAGCTTTCTTT
CDR3 protein: CASSLSDRGNTEAFF
V gene: TRBV19
D gene: TRBD1
clone size: -
J gene: TRBJ1-1

CDR3 DNA: TGTGCCAGCTCACTATCGGGACAGGGGGCGAACTCTGGAAACACCATATATTTT
CDR3 protein: CASSLSGQGANSGNTIYF
V gene: TRBV18
D gene: TRBD1
clone size: few
J gene: TRBJ1-3

CDR3 DNA: TGTGCCAGCAGCTTGGCCCGTTACACTGAAGCTTTCTTT
CDR3 protein: CASSLARYTEAFF
V gene: TRBV5-4
D gene: -
clone size: -
J gene: TRBJ1-1

CDR3 DNA: TGTGCCAGCAGTTTATCGGGTCCCTTTGCGGACATGAACACTGAAGCTTTCTTT
CDR3 protein: CASSLSGPFADMNTEAFF
V gene: TRBV27
D gene: -
clone size: -
J gene: TRBJ1-1

CDR3 DNA: TGTGCCAGCAGCTGGGGACAGGTAGCTAACTATGGCTACACCTTC
CDR3 protein: CASSWGQVANYGYTF
V gene: TRBV5-5
D gene: TRBD1
clone size: -
J gene: TRBJ1-2

CDR3 DNA: TGTGCCAGCTCACCAGGACTAGCGGAGGGTAGGGAGCAGTACTTC
CDR3 protein: CASSPGLAEGREQYF
V gene: TRBV18
D gene: TRBD2
clone size: -
J gene: TRBJ2-7

CDR3 DNA: TGTGCCAGCACCCCAAGGCAGGGTGAGGCTTTCTTT
CDR3 protein: CASTPRQGEAFF
V gene: TRBV7-9
D gene: -
clone size: -
J gene: TRBJ1-1

CDR3 DNA: TGTGCCATCAGTTTGACTAGCGGGAGGGAGCAGTACTTC
CDR3 protein: CAISLTSGREQYF
V gene: TRBV10-3
D gene: TRBD2
clone size: -
J gene: TRBJ2-7

CDR3 DNA: TGTGCCTGGAGCCCCGGGACAGGGGCAGATACGCAGTATTTT
CDR3 protein: CAWSPGTGADTQYF
V gene: TRBV30
D gene: TRBD1
clone size: -
J gene: TRBJ2-3

CDR3 DNA: TGTGCCAGCAGCTTAGACGGACAGTACTACGAGCAGTACTTC
CDR3 protein: CASSLDGQYYEQYF
V gene: TRBV7-8
D gene: -
clone size: -
J gene: TRBJ2-7

CDR3 DNA: TGTGCCAGCTCACGACAACTCGGGACAGCAGAGGCTAATGAAAAACTGTTTTTT
CDR3 protein: CASSRQLGTAEANEKLFF
V gene: TRBV18
D gene: TRBD1
clone size: -
J gene: TRBJ1-4

CDR3 DNA: TGCGCCAGCAGCTTACGGACAGGGACGGAGGCTAGCAATCAGCCCCAGCATTTT
CDR3 protein: CASSLRTGTEASNQPQHF
V gene: TRBV4-1
D gene: TRBD1
clone size: -
J gene: TRBJ1-5

CDR3 DNA: TGTGCCAGCAGCAACGAGGGGGCAGGCCCTTCTGAAGCTTTCTTT
CDR3 protein: CASSNEGAGPSEAFF
V gene: TRBV6-5
D gene: TRBD1
clone size: -
J gene: TRBJ1-1

CDR3 DNA: TGCGCCAGCAGCCAAGGCCTCACAGGGAACCCGAGCGAGCAGTACTTC
CDR3 protein: CASSQGLTGNPSEQYF
V gene: TRBV4-3
D gene: -
clone size: -
J gene: TRBJ2-7

CDR3 DNA: TGTGCCAGCAGTTACCCTTACCTCGGTACAGATTTGAACACTGAAGCTTTCTTT
CDR3 protein: CASSYPYLGTDLNTEAFF
V gene: TRBV6-2/TRBV6-3
D gene: -
clone size: -
J gene: TRBJ1-1

CDR3 DNA: TGTGCCAGCAGCGGGACAGGCGATTATGGCTACACCTTC
CDR3 protein: CASSGTGDYGYTF
V gene: TRBV6-5
D gene: TRBD1
clone size: -
J gene: TRBJ1-2

CDR3 DNA: TGTGCCAGCGGACAGGGGGCCGGGGAGCTGTTTTTT
CDR3 protein: CASGQGAGELFF
V gene: TRBV2
D gene: TRBD1
clone size: few
J gene: TRBJ2-2

CDR3 DNA: TGTGCCAGCAGCCCCCCGAAGGGGACAGGGGACTTCGAGCAGTACTTC
CDR3 protein: CASSPPKGTGDFEQYF
V gene: TRBV3-1/TRBV3-2
D gene: TRBD1
clone size: -
J gene: TRBJ2-7

CDR3 DNA: TGTGCCAGCAGCTCCCATCCTTTAAACCCCGCGGATACGCAGTATTTT
CDR3 protein: CASSSHPLNPADTQYF
V gene: TRBV7-9
D gene: -
clone size: -
J gene: TRBJ2-3

CDR3 DNA: TGTGCCAGCAGCGACTGGGGACAATTGAACACTGAAGCTTTCTTT
CDR3 protein: CASSDWGQLNTEAFF
V gene: TRBV3-1/TRBV3-2
D gene: -
clone size: few
J gene: TRBJ1-1

CDR3 DNA: TGTGCCAGCTCGCGGGGGCAGACAGATACGCAGTATTTT
CDR3 protein: CASSRGQTDTQYF
V gene: TRBV18
D gene: -
clone size: -
J gene: TRBJ2-3

CDR3 DNA: TGTGCCAGCAGCTCGGACAGGGGGCAGGGGACCCAGTACTTC
CDR3 protein: CASSSDRGQGTQYF
V gene: TRBV7-9
D gene: TRBD1
clone size: -
J gene: TRBJ2-5

CDR3 DNA: TGCGCCAGCAGCCAACAGAGCAATCAGCCCCAGCATTTT
CDR3 protein: CASSQQSNQPQHF
V gene: TRBV4-1
D gene: -
clone size: -
J gene: TRBJ1-5

CDR3 DNA: TGCAGCGCCCGGACACAAGGGGACACTGAAGCTTTCTTT
CDR3 protein: CSARTQGDTEAFF
V gene: TRBV29-1
D gene: -
clone size: -
J gene: TRBJ1-1

CDR3 DNA: TGTGCCAGCAGCTTGACAGGCCTCGTTCGGGGGGAGCAGTACTTC
CDR3 protein: CASSLTGLVRGEQYF
V gene: TRBV5-4
D gene: -
clone size: once
J gene: TRBJ2-7

CDR3 DNA: TGTGCCAGCAGCCCCCGGGGGGCGGGGGAGAGTGGGGTGTACCACGAGCAGTACTTC
CDR3 protein: CASSPRGAGESGVYHEQYF
V gene: TRBV11-2
D gene: -
clone size: -
J gene: TRBJ2-7

CDR3 DNA: TGTGCCAGCAGCTTAACTGTGGGGAGCTCCTACAATGAGCAGTTCTTC
CDR3 protein: CASSLTVGSSYNEQFF
V gene: TRBV7-3
D gene: -
clone size: few
J gene: TRBJ2-1